Listed below are T cell receptor beta chains from one sample, sequenced in a study of CD8 T cells in ankylosing spondylitis. TCRdb analysed the 5' RACE reads with MiXCR anew, one entry per CDR3 protein. Among 150,000 to 200,000 distinct CDR3 sequences, under 14% were seen once, and the ten largest hold about 27%. The sample taken for sequencing was blood, either unsorted or a sorted T cell fraction (not recorded which). The receptors were sampled from a male donor with ankylosing spondylitis or in good health (not recorded which). Each CDR3 is given with its conserved first and last residue. Each record gives: clone size, V gene, J gene, D gene, CDR3 DNA, CDR3 protein. The D gene is left open where the match is weak. Size is stated for part of the rows, as once, few or many counts, or as a class when the clone is expanded.

many,TRBV20-1,TRBJ1-1,-,TGCAGTGCTAGAGACCCCGCTCGGAACACTGAAGCTTTCTTT,CSARDPARNTEAFF
many,TRBV20-1,TRBJ2-1,TRBD2,TGCAGTGCCCCCCCGACTAGCGGGGGATACAATGAGCAGTTCTTC,CSAPPTSGGYNEQFF
few,TRBV7-8,TRBJ1-4,TRBD1,TGTGCCAGCAGCTTAGACGGGACAGGCCCCCAGAAACTGTTTTTT,CASSLDGTGPQKLFF
many,TRBV25-1,TRBJ1-2,-,TGTGCCAGCAGTGAACCGAACGCCGTAACCCGAGGGGATGGCTACACCTTC,CASSEPNAVTRGDGYTF
many,TRBV7-2,TRBJ1-4,TRBD1,TGTGCCAGCAGCCCCGAAGGACAGGGTTTTGAAAAACTGTTTTTT,CASSPEGQGFEKLFF
few,TRBV27,TRBJ2-7,-,TGTGCCAGCAGTGCGCAGGGCGGGGAGCAGTACTTC,CASSAQGGEQYF
many,TRBV5-1,TRBJ2-1,-,TGCGCCAGCAGCTTGCAGGCCACGGGCAATGAGCAGTTCTTC,CASSLQATGNEQFF
many,TRBV5-1,TRBJ2-1,-,TGCGCCAGCAGCTTGGAGGAGAGCTCCTACAATGAGCAGTTCTTC,CASSLEESSYNEQFF
many,TRBV9,TRBJ1-1,-,TGTGCCAGCAGCGTAGAAATGGGGGGTGAAGCTTTCTTT,CASSVEMGGEAFF
few,TRBV7-8,TRBJ1-5,TRBD1,TGTGCCAGCAGCTTAGCTGCCAGGGGGGATAGCAATCAGCCCCAGCATTTT,CASSLAARGDSNQPQHF
many,TRBV3-1,TRBJ1-2,-,TGTGCCAGCAGCCTGTCGGGCAGGACCCTCTATGGCTACACCTTC,CASSLSGRTLYGYTF
-,TRBV29-1,TRBJ2-2,-,TGCAGCGTTTTCACTAGCTCCGGGGAGCTGTTTTTT,CSVFTSSGELFF
many,TRBV28,TRBJ2-7,-,TGTGCCAGCAGCCTCATAGGACAGACCTACGAGCAGTACTTC,CASSLIGQTYEQYF
-,TRBV20-1,TRBJ2-1,-,TGCAGTGCTAGAGATCAGTTGTCAGGGGTAATGTCCTACAATGAGCAGTTCTTC,CSARDQLSGVMSYNEQFF
many,TRBV5-6,TRBJ2-3,TRBD2,TGTGCCAGCAGCCCGGACCTAGCGGGAGGGGCAGATACGCAGTATTTT,CASSPDLAGGADTQYF
many,TRBV29-1,TRBJ2-1,-,TGCAGCGTTGCCCACTCAACAGGAAACAATGAGCAGTTCTTC,CSVAHSTGNNEQFF
few,TRBV5-1,TRBJ2-5,TRBD2,TGCGCCAGCAGCGCCGGACTAGCGACAATCCAAGAGACCCAGTACTTC,CASSAGLATIQETQYF
many,TRBV3-1,TRBJ1-5,-,TGTGCCAGCAGCCGTAACAGGGCTAGCAATCAGCCCCAGCATTTT,CASSRNRASNQPQHF
many,TRBV2,TRBJ2-1,TRBD2,TGTGCCAGCAGTGAAGGCCTAGCGGGTTACAATGAGCAGTTCTTC,CASSEGLAGYNEQFF
-,TRBV5-1,TRBJ1-2,-,TGCGCCAGCAGGGTCGGACAGAGAGTCTGGGGCTACACCTTC,CASRVGQRVWGYTF
few,TRBV5-5,TRBJ2-3,TRBD2,TGTGCCAGCAGCTTCGGACTAGCGGGAGCCCTCGGAGATACGCAGTATTTT,CASSFGLAGALGDTQYF
-,TRBV11-2,TRBJ1-5,TRBD1,TGTGCCAGCAGCTTAGATGACAGGGTTGGCCAGCCCCAGCATTTT,CASSLDDRVGQPQHF
many,TRBV20-1,TRBJ2-1,-,TGCAGTGCTAGCGTCGGTAATGAGCAGTTCTTC,CSASVGNEQFF
few,TRBV5-6,TRBJ1-4,-,TGTGCCAGCAGCACGACATCCAATGAAAAACTGTTTTTT,CASSTTSNEKLFF
-,TRBV20-1,TRBJ2-4,TRBD2,TGCAGTGTAAGGGGGGCGGGAGGGAACATTCAGTACTTC,CSVRGAGGNIQYF
-,TRBV5-6,TRBJ1-4,-,TGTGCCAGCAGCCATCCAAATGAAAAACTGTTTTTT,CASSHPNEKLFF
once,TRBV4-3,TRBJ2-7,TRBD1,TGCGCCAGCAGCCAAGATAGGACAGGGCTTACCTACGAGCAGTACTTC,CASSQDRTGLTYEQYF
many,TRBV10-3,TRBJ2-7,TRBD2,TGTGCCATCAGTGAGTCCCTAGCGGGGCCTCTCTCCTACGAGCAGTACTTC,CAISESLAGPLSYEQYF
-,TRBV25-1,TRBJ1-4,TRBD1,TGTGCCAGCAGTGGCCTAGACAGGGAACGAGGAGAAAAACTGTTTTTT,CASSGLDRERGEKLFF
many,TRBV7-6,TRBJ2-1,-,TGTGCCAGCAGCCCGGACGGATACAATGAGCAGTTCTTC,CASSPDGYNEQFF
many,TRBV29-1,TRBJ1-2,TRBD1,TGCAGCGTTGAACGGGACAGGGTGGATGGCTACACCTTC,CSVERDRVDGYTF
few,TRBV7-7,TRBJ1-4,TRBD1,TGTGCCAGCAGCAGCAACAGGGGTGAAAAACTGTTTTTT,CASSSNRGEKLFF
few,TRBV20-1,TRBJ2-7,-,TGCAGTGCTAGAGATGGCCAGGGGCGGTACGAGCAGTACTTC,CSARDGQGRYEQYF
few,TRBV5-5,TRBJ2-1,TRBD2,TGTGCCAGCAGCTCGGGAGGGAACAATGAGCAGTTCTTC,CASSSGGNNEQFF
many,TRBV9,TRBJ2-7,TRBD1,TGTGCCAGCAGCGCTTCGGGCAGGGGGTACGAGCAGTACTTC,CASSASGRGYEQYF
many,TRBV11-2,TRBJ1-1,-,TGTGCCAGCAGCTTGCTAAGTTGGGCAGGGGCCACTGAAGCTTTCTTT,CASSLLSWAGATEAFF
many,TRBV29-1,TRBJ2-1,TRBD2,TGCAGCGTGGGGGGGGAGTACAATGAGCAGTTCTTC,CSVGGEYNEQFF
-,TRBV11-1,TRBJ2-1,TRBD2,TGTGCCAGCAGCTTATGGGGACTAGCGGGAGGTATGAGGCATGAGCAGTTCTTC,CASSLWGLAGGMRHEQFF
-,TRBV30,TRBJ2-1,-,TGTGCCTGGAATTCGGGCGGCGGCTCCTACAATGAGCAGTTCTTC,CAWNSGGGSYNEQFF
few,TRBV29-1,TRBJ2-1,TRBD2,TGCAGCGTTGAAGTAAGCGGGAGCTCCTACAATGAGCAGTTCTTC,CSVEVSGSSYNEQFF
-,TRBV19,TRBJ1-1,-,TGTGCCAGTAGTATGAGGACGGCCACTAATGAAGCTTTCTTT,CASSMRTATNEAFF
many,TRBV9,TRBJ2-1,TRBD2,TGTGCCAGCAGTCCAACTAGCGGGAGCCCCCACGAGCAGTTCTTC,CASSPTSGSPHEQFF
many,TRBV4-2,TRBJ2-3,-,TGTGCCAGCAGCCAAGGCTCACGCTCTACAGATACGCAGTATTTT,CASSQGSRSTDTQYF
-,TRBV10-3,TRBJ1-1,TRBD1,TGTGCCGCCAAAACAGGGGGCAACACTGAAGCTTTCTTT,CAAKTGGNTEAFF
-,TRBV7-9,TRBJ1-2,TRBD1,TGTGTCAGCAGCTTAGCAGGGACAGAGAACTATGGCTACACCTTC,CVSSLAGTENYGYTF
few,TRBV12-3/TRBV12-4,TRBJ2-1,TRBD2,TGTGCCAGCAAATCTGGGACTAGCGGGAGGTATGAGCAGTTCTTC,CASKSGTSGRYEQFF
many,TRBV29-1,TRBJ1-5,TRBD1,TGCAGCGTCTGGACAGGGACTAGCAATCAGCCCCAGCATTTT,CSVWTGTSNQPQHF
-,TRBV7-9,TRBJ1-4,TRBD1,TGTGCCAGCAGCTTTGACAGGGGGGAAAAACTGTTTTTT,CASSFDRGEKLFF
many,TRBV10-3,TRBJ1-1,TRBD1,TGTGCCATCAGTGAGCCGGGACAGCGGAACACTGAAGCTTTCTTT,CAISEPGQRNTEAFF
many,TRBV12-3/TRBV12-4,TRBJ2-2,-,TGTGCCAGCAGTTTTCGCGGGAAGAACACCGGGGAGCTGTTTTTT,CASSFRGKNTGELFF
few,TRBV6-1,TRBJ2-1,-,TGTGCCAGCACCCCGGGGGCCGGGAACAATGAGCAGTTCTTC,CASTPGAGNNEQFF
few,TRBV12-3/TRBV12-4,TRBJ2-1,TRBD2,TGTGCCAGCATAAAAGGCGGGAGAACCTACAATGAGCAGTTCTTC,CASIKGGRTYNEQFF
many,TRBV6-2/TRBV6-3,TRBJ1-2,-,TGTGCCAGCAGTTACTACCGGACTAACTATGGCTACACCTTC,CASSYYRTNYGYTF
few,TRBV18,TRBJ2-1,TRBD1,TGTGCCAGCTCACCACCGCCAGGGACAGGGGAGGGCTACAATGAGCAGTTCTTC,CASSPPPGTGEGYNEQFF
many,TRBV5-5,TRBJ1-3,-,TGTGCCAGCAGTCACGAGGAAGTCCCCGGCCCTGGAAACACCATATATTTT,CASSHEEVPGPGNTIYF
few,TRBV7-9,TRBJ1-1,-,TGTGCCAGCAGCTTAGAGGGGCTGGGTGCTGAAGCTTTCTTT,CASSLEGLGAEAFF
many,TRBV12-3/TRBV12-4,TRBJ2-3,TRBD2,TGTGCCAGCAGTTCGCTAGGACTAGCGGGAGCTACAGATACGCAGTATTTT,CASSSLGLAGATDTQYF
many,TRBV5-1,TRBJ2-5,-,TGCGCCAGCAGCAATCCCGGGACGCAAGAGACCCAGTACTTC,CASSNPGTQETQYF
many,TRBV10-3,TRBJ2-1,-,TGTGCCATCAGTGAGTCTAAGGGGCTGTTCGGTAATGAGCAGTTCTTC,CAISESKGLFGNEQFF